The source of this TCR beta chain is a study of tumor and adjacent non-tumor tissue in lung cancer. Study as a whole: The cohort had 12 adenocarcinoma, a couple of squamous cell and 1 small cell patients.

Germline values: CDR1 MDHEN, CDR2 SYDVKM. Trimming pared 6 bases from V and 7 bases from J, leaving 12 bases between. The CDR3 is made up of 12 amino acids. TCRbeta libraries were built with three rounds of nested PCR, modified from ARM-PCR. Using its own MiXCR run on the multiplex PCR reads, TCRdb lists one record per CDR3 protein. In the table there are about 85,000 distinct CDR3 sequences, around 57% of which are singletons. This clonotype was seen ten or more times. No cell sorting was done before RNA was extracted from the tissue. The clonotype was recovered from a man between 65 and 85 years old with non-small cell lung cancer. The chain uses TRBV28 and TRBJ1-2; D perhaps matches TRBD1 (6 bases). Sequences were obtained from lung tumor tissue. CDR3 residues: CASRSGAPGYTF. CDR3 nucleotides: TGTGCCAGCAGGTCAGGGGCCCCTGGCTACACCTTC.